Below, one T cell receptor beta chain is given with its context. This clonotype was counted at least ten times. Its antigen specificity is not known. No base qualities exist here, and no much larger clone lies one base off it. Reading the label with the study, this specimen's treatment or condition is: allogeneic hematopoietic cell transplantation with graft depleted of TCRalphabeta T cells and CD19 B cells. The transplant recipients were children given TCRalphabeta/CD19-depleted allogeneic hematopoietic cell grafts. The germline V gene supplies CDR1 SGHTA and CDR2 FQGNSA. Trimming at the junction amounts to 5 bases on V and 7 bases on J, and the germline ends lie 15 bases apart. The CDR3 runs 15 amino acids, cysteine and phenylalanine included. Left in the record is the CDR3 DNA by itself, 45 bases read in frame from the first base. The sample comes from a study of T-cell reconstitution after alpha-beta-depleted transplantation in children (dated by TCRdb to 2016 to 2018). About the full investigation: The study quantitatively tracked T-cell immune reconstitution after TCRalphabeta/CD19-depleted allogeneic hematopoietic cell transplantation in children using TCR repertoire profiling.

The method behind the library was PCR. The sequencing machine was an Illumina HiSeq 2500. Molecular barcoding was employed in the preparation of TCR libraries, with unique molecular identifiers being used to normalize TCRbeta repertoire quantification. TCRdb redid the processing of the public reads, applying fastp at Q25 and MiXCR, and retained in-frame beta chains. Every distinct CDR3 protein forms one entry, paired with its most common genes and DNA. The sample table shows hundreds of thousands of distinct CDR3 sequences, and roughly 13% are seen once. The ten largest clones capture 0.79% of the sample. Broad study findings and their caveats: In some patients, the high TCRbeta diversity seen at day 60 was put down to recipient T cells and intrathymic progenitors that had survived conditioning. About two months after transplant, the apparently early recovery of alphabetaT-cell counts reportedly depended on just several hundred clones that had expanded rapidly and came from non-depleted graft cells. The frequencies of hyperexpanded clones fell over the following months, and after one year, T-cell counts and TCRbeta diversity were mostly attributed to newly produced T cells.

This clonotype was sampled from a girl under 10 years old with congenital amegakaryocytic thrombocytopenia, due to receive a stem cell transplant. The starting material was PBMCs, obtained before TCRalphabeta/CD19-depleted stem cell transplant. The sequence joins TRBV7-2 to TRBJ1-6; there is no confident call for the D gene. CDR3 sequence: CASSAFLIVNSPLHF. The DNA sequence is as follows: TGTGCCAGCAGCGCCTTTCTTATAGTCAATTCACCCCTCCACTTT.